This paragraph covers one T cell receptor (beta chain) sequence. The specificity of this receptor is unknown. No quality values exist for individual bases; no much larger clone is one base distant. Receptor libraries were prepared by the immunoSEQ multiplex PCR assay. The table was pulled from immuneACCESS by TCRdb, which kept in-frame rearrangements only. Such tables lose some clones; where checked, under half of the loss comes from unresolved V genes, and the rest has no known cause. The sample profile shows about 73,000 clones; 93% of them were found once. The ten most abundant clones make up about 0.26% of the sample. This specimen belongs to a study of technical replicates of blood from a few donors (dated by TCRdb to about 2017). Sequenced: T cells isolated from PBMCs. The sequence derives from a human donor in good health.

This receptor has the CDR3 CASSTRGQGDGYTF. The DNA sequence reads TGTGCCAGCAGTACGCGGGGACAGGGTGATGGCTACACCTTC. The V gene is TRBV28 and the J gene is TRBJ1-2; 9 central nucleotides agree with TRBD1. For this chain, trimming is 5 bases at the V end and 6 bases at the J end, and the number of junction bases without a gene match is 7. As encoded in the germline V gene, CDR1 is MDHEN while CDR2 is SYDVKM. From the cysteine up to the phenylalanine, the CDR3 has a length of 14 residues. CDR3 DNA only is kept here, 42 bases in frame from base 1.